Sequencing of this T cell receptor beta chain was carried out in a study of cytomegalovirus exposure and HLA in healthy donors (dated by TCRdb to between 2016 and 2019). About the investigation overall: An earlier analysis of several hundred of the donors reported over 250 Gb of sequence data and around 100 million unique TCR beta sequences obtained from approximately 180 million T cells. An early release that covered 500 to 800 HLA-typed donors contained approximately 300 gigabases of sequencing data and 80 million or so unique TCR sequences. The genetic ancestry cluster associated with self-reported Caucasian donors included 65% to 90% of the approximately 410 genotyped donors. The study aimed to test whether signatures of past pathogen exposure could be identified by cataloging public T cell receptors. Using immunosequencing, the study profiled T cell repertoires from 640 or so subjects and related those repertoires to cytomegalovirus serostatus. In addition to the first cohort of approximately 650 subjects, a separate validation cohort of approximately 110 different subjects was used. High-throughput TCR immunosequencing, statistical association of individual TCRs with disease status, and machine learning were combined to predict cytomegalovirus infection status. In a later analysis, previously published TCR beta repertoires from more than 500 donors were re-analyzed and high-resolution HLA genotyping was added so that TCR occurrence patterns could be studied. In the later analysis, no new phenotypic data were used to find candidate immune exposures; instead, reliance was placed on TCR beta sequences and their occurrence across donors. An earlier analysis of approximately 580 of the donors used high-throughput TCR beta sequencing to judge whether each TCR beta V gene segment behaved as functional or pseudogenic. Donor age, sex, ethnicity and CMV serostatus were collected together with the repertoire data. A later genetic analysis used genome-wide SNP genotypes for about three fifths of the 666 donors, treating that subset as a discovery cohort. All discovery cohort repertoires had been generated using a single sequencing platform. Both class I and class II loci were covered by HLA typing, at four-digit resolution. The number of typed donors differed by locus: about 620-630 for A, B, C, DRB1 and DQB1; 500 to 550 for DQA1; over 600 for DPA1; and about 450 for DPB1. Four to six DR-DQ haplotypes were handled as single units for association and clustering, since linkage in the cohort was strong. On average, around 230,000 unique TCR beta nucleotide sequences were sequenced per donor among some 420 genotyped donors of the cohort, with approximately 18% of those sequences being non-productive. The study at large found these results: This cohort had only TCR beta chains sequenced, and the lack of alpha or paired-chain data limited which features could be detected. In an earlier analysis of a few hundred of the donors, most TCR beta V segments were observed in productive rearrangements about 90% or about 30% of the time, broadly matching IMGT annotations. A later analysis associated 16,951 TCR beta sequences with specific HLA alleles at a false discovery rate of 0.05. Correlated functional status among segregating V segments might reflect linkage disequilibrium, but an unknown experimental factor could not be ruled out. In both the original and validation cohorts, the classifier was reported to diagnose cytomegalovirus status with high specificity and sensitivity. The study listed 150 to 200 TCR beta chains as associated with cytomegalovirus. While some public TCRs were present in many individuals, most TCR sequences turned up only very rarely across donors. A cluster of highly shared sequence variants was judged likely to be a technical artifact of the sequencing pipeline. A further reported finding was that TCR beta sequences accurately predicted the HLA-A and HLA-B alleles for most subjects in the first cohort. Because some donors lacked HLA typing at each locus, the association tests relied only on the typed subset. A later analysis found that most CMV-associated TCR beta chains appeared HLA-restricted, with HLA associations seemingly driven largely by CMV exposure. The earlier analysis of almost 600 of the donors excluded approximately 15 rarely observed V segments, including chromosome 9 orphons, because counts were too low. According to the authors, the approach could potentially be generalized to other disease states and immunological phenotypes. In a later genetic analysis, fewer N-insertions in productive TCRs were reported among donors in an Asian-associated ancestry cluster than the roughly 700-donor mean. A few of the identified cytomegalovirus-associated TCR beta chains were confirmed in vitro to be specific for cytomegalovirus antigens. CMV serostatus was the only immune exposure information available for the cohort. In a later analysis, several top co-occurrence clusters were reported to appear linked to parvovirus B19, influenza, CMV and Epstein-Barr virus. An association between a missense DCLRE1C variant and V-gene and J-gene trimming of TCR beta chains was found in a later genetic analysis and replicated in an independent cohort. The presence/absence analyses assumed that sequencing depth was roughly uniform across donors, and that assumption may not be true. According to a later analysis, TCR association rates differed among HLA loci, with DRB1 alleles showing the most associated TCRs and HLA-C alleles showing the fewest. In a later analysis, HLA-associated TCR beta chains showed more clonal expansion and lower generation probabilities than non-associated chains that were equally common. Some IMGT-functional V segments, including TRBV6-2 and TRBV6-3, could not be told apart with the 87-base-pair reads, so those segments were excluded. When HLA alleles, especially DR and DQ, strongly co-occurred, TCR associations were difficult to assign to individual alleles.

As regards this clone: It has no known antigen specificity. No base-level quality is on record; no much larger clone is a single base apart.

The library relied on the immunoSEQ multiplex PCR assay. A mixture of 60 forward primers for TCR Vbeta segments and 13 reverse primers for TCR Jbeta segments was used in the multiplex PCR. Amplification of the CDR3 region of rearranged TCR beta genes was performed with a multiplex PCR assay on genomic DNA. On the Illumina HiSeq System, the amplified TCR beta libraries were sequenced as 87-base-pair reads. In the authors' own workflow: Across the 640 or so repertoires, a later analysis counted tens of millions of unique TCR beta chains, 9.5 million to 12 million of which were shared by at least two donors. Raw reads were error-corrected and collapsed into unique sequences by a nearest-neighbor algorithm in which closely related sequences were merged to remove PCR and sequencing errors. To assign V, D and J gene segments, CDR3 sequences were aligned to IMGT reference sequences. For a sequence to be retained, a match of at least six nucleotides was required to both a V gene segment and a J gene segment. A rearrangement was called productive if the CDR3 had no stop codons and remained in frame with V and J, and every other rearrangement was called non-productive. CDR3 was defined by IMGT convention, running from the second conserved V-encoded cysteine to the conserved J-encoded phenylalanine. The earlier analysis of some 540 of the donors excluded any sequence lacking an unambiguous match to a single V gene segment. An earlier analysis of 587 of the donors classified V segments as functional when productive rearrangements were above 56.7% and as segregating when the standard deviation between donors was above 5%. A statistical classification framework was built to diagnose cytomegalovirus status from the catalog of TCR beta chain sequences. A later analysis assigned V and J genes by comparing TCR nucleotide sequences with IMGT/GENE-DB human TR gene sequences. In a later analysis, CDR3 sequences and most-parsimonious VDJ recombination scenarios were assigned using the TCRdist pipeline. In a later analysis, every TCR beta chain was defined by the combination of its CDR3 amino acid sequence and its V-gene family, and reads without a unique V-gene family were dropped. A later analysis removed nearly 600 highly shared, low-generation-probability nucleotide sequences to deal with suspected cross-contamination and a sequencing artifact. In a later analysis, a clonal expansion index was calculated for each public chain from normalized within-repertoire ranks of inferred template counts. In a later analysis, generation probabilities were computed with a VDJ recombination model fitted to out-of-frame rearrangements, and the resulting probabilities were checked against IGoR. A later analysis scored TCR-TCR, TCR-HLA and TCR-CMV co-occurrence with hypergeometric tests, applying a repertoire-size bias correction to TCR pairs. To estimate false discovery rates, a later analysis permuted the HLA or CMV assignments 20 times. In a later analysis, co-occurring TCRs were grouped using DBSCAN, with TCRdist sequence similarity added in when clustering inside HLA-allele-positive subsets. Repertoires with fewer than 30,000 or more than 120,000 public chains, plus five repertoires with anomalous nucleotide sharing, were excluded from co-occurrence clustering. This is the immuneACCESS table as TCRdb keeps it, with only in-frame sequences that have V and J called. A part of the clones is gone; compared with another copy, unresolved V genes explain less than half, and the rest is unexplained. The DNA was the basis for D and trimming; V, J and clone size are from that table. This sample has 200,000 to 250,000 clones in its table, and around four fifths of those were observed once. The ten largest clonotypes hold about 0.58% of the sample.

Per the germline V gene, SGHRS is the CDR1 and YFSETQ is the CDR2. The CDR3 covers 15 residues, taking in both the cysteine and the phenylalanine. Only CDR3 DNA is held: 45 bases, read in frame from base 1. Here V drops 4 bases and J drops 5 bases, and the junction holds 6 bases not matched to any gene. In total, about 650 healthy bone marrow donors made up the cohort. All cohort members were sampled while nominally healthy, although unrecorded immune exposures were likely present. The donor tested CMV seronegative, placing the donor among the approximately 400 seronegative members of the cohort. Each donor provided a peripheral blood sample, and peripheral blood mononuclear cells were used for TCR beta sequencing. Genomic DNA extraction from the blood cell samples was performed with the Qiagen DNeasy Blood Extraction Kit.

Sequencing was done on a sample of PBMCs. The chain uses TRBV5-1 and TRBJ2-7, and TRBD2 matches 13 of the central bases. The sequence came from a woman aged 40 to 50 in good health and CMV-seronegative. The CDR3 protein sequence reads: CASSPRTSGGNEQYF. The DNA sequence is as follows: TGCGCCAGCAGCCCCCGGACTAGCGGGGGTAACGAGCAGTACTTC.